The 20 T cell receptor beta chains below were found in one sample sequenced in a study of response to subunit inactivated influenza vaccine (dated by TCRdb to the late 2010s). Library preparation was by RT-PCR. The sample was run on an Illumina HiSeq 2500. TCRdb trimmed the raw reads at Q25, called clones with MiXCR and kept productive beta chains. Each entry merges the rows of one CDR3 protein and shows their most common DNA and genes. In all, the sample holds hundreds of thousands of distinct CDR3 sequences, and about 25% of those were seen once. 1.5% to 2% of the sample comes from the top ten. Source: CD4+ T cells sorted from PBMCs, taken roughly 5 days after vaccination. All receptors derive from a middle-aged man who received an inactivated influenza vaccine. Donor details come from another sample of the same person, matched by shared clones.

This clonotype was picked up a small number of times. The V gene is TRBV30, the J gene TRBJ2-7; unclear D gene. Germline assignment: CDR1 GTSNPN and CDR2 SVGIG (reference sequence). Trimming took off 3 bases at V and 6 bases at J, with 15 bases between the two ends. CDR3 length: 13 residues. This CDR3 reads CAWRSVRRGEQYF. The DNA of the CDR3 is TGTGCCTGGAGGTCGGTTCGCCGTGGCGAGCAGTACTTC.

There are many counts of this clonotype. This sequence joins TRBV29-1 and TRBJ2-3; TRBD2 agrees at 9 bases. CDR1 is SQVTM and CDR2 is ANQGSEA in the germline V gene. This CDR3 is 19 amino acids long. Trimming took 1 base from V and 1 from J; bases not matched to a gene: 15. In DNA form, the CDR3 reads TGCAGCGTTGAAGGGTCGGAGACTAGCGGTTGGACGCGCACAGATACGCAGTATTTT. Amino acids: CSVEGSETSGWTRTDTQYF.

This clonotype was counted at least ten times. The chain joins TRBV12-3 or TRBV12-4 to TRBJ1-2; no definite D call. Between the trimmed V and J ends, which lost 5 bases and 7 bases, there was a span of 17 bases. CDR3 length: 14 amino acids. CDR3 loop: CASSPSGSRLGYTF. In nucleotides, the CDR3 is TGTGCCAGCAGTCCTTCCGGCAGTCGACTTGGCTACACCTTC.

This clonotype was observed at least ten times. The chain employs TRBV7-8 and TRBJ2-7; D is uncertain. Between the trimmed V and J ends, which lost 7 bases and 1 base, there was a span of 14 bases. CDR1 is SGHVS and CDR2 is FQNEAQ in the germline V gene. The length of the CDR3 is 14 residues. For the CDR3, the DNA is TGTGCCAGCACACCTGCTGTCTGGTCCTACGAGCAGTACTTC. Protein sequence: CASTPAVWSYEQYF.

The rearrangement links TRBV7-2 to TRBJ2-2, with D perhaps matching TRBD2 (5 bases). Germline values: CDR1 SGHTA, CDR2 FQGNSA. V was shortened by 2 bases and J by 6 bases, with 16 bases between the two germline ends. The CDR3 totals 16 residues. CDR3: CASSLRAVDVAGELFF. The CDR3 nucleotides are TGTGCCAGCAGCTTAAGAGCGGTGGATGTCGCCGGGGAGCTGTTTTTT.

The CDR3 is CASSEKTGHLTDTQYF. In nucleotides, the CDR3 is TGTGCCAGCAGCGAAAAGACAGGCCACCTCACAGATACGCAGTATTTT. The chain carries TRBV11-2 and TRBJ2-3; tentative D call: TRBD1 (6 bases). V lost 5 bases, J lost 2 bases, and 17 bases lay in between. CDR1 SGHAT and CDR2 FQNNGV come from the germline V gene. The CDR3 has 16 residues.

There are a few counts of this clonotype. The J gene is TRBJ2-3, the V gene TRBV20-1; 8 nucleotides agree with TRBD1. V shed 7 bases and J 5 bases; nucleotides not matched to a gene: 5. Per the germline V gene, CDR1 is DFQATT and CDR2 is SNEGSKA (reference sequence). The CDR3 is 12 residues long. The CDR3 region has the DNA TGCAGTGGGACAGGGTTGAGAGATACGCAGTATTTT. It translates to CSGTGLRDTQYF.

This sequence joins TRBV27 and TRBJ1-6, with 7 bases that match TRBD1. CDR3 length: 15 amino acids. In germline, CDR1 is MNHEY, CDR2 SMNVEV (reference sequence). V shed 4 bases, J shed 7 bases, and the junction held 7 bases outside the gene matches. This CDR3 reads CASSSGGVRNSPLHF. CDR3 nucleotide sequence: TGTGCCAGCAGTTCAGGGGGGGTGAGGAATTCACCCCTCCACTTT.

The table lists this clonotype with a few counts. The chain links TRBV20-1 to TRBJ2-1; 8 nucleotides agree with TRBD2. CDR1 is DFQATT and CDR2 is SNEGSKA in the germline V gene (reference sequence). CDR3 length: 15 residues. V was clipped by 5 bases and J by 4 bases; unmatched bases: 10. The CDR3 DNA reads as TGCAGTGCTTCTCGCACTAGCGGACGATACAATGAGCAGTTCTTC. Its protein is CSASRTSGRYNEQFF.

There are a few counts of this clonotype. The chain carries TRBV20-1 and TRBJ2-3, with D possibly called TRBD1 or TRBD2 (6 bases each). V lost 0 bases and J 7 bases, leaving 11 bases between the germline ends. This CDR3 is built from 13 residues. Looked up from germline, CDR1 is DFQATT and CDR2 is SNEGSKA (reference sequence). The CDR3: CSARDWGAHTQYF. As DNA, the CDR3 is TGCAGTGCTAGAGATTGGGGGGCCCATACGCAGTATTTT.

CDR3 region: CSATDPQGGRYNEQFF. The CDR3 coding sequence is TGCAGTGCTACCGACCCCCAGGGTGGCCGCTACAATGAGCAGTTCTTC. The rearrangement links TRBV20-1 to TRBJ2-1; D perhaps matches TRBD1 (5 bases). Germline CDR1 is DFQATT and CDR2 is SNEGSKA (reference sequence). The V end lost 4 bases, the J end lost 3 bases, and 19 bases lay between the germline ends. This CDR3 region has 16 residues.

A few counts support this clonotype. The chain is built from TRBV20-1 and TRBJ2-1; TRBD2 agrees at 8 bases. CDR1 DFQATT and CDR2 SNEGSKA come from the germline V gene (reference sequence). There are 14 residues in the CDR3. V was pared by 4 bases and J by 2 bases, with 4 bases of the junction left unmatched. CDR3 in DNA: TGCAGTGCTAAGAGCGGGAGAACCTACAATGAGCAGTTCTTC. This translates into CSAKSGRTYNEQFF.

The J gene is TRBJ1-3, the V gene TRBV6-1; possibly TRBD1 for D (5 bases). The germline gives CDR1 MNHNS, CDR2 SASEGT. With 6 bases removed from V and 0 bases from J, the gap between germline ends came to 6 bases. The CDR3 is 13 amino acids. The CDR3 here is CASSGTSGNTIYF. The CDR3 DNA reads TGTGCCAGCAGCGGGACCTCTGGAAACACCATATATTTT.

This clonotype showed up just a few times. This chain joins TRBV29-1 and TRBJ2-1; TRBD2 aligns across 7 bases. V shed 6 bases and J 0 bases; nucleotides not matched to a gene: 8. CDR1 and CDR2 (germline): SQVTM, ANQGSEA. The CDR3 length is 15 residues. The CDR3 DNA follows: TGCAGCGTAGACGGACTAGTCGACTCCTACAATGAGCAGTTCTTC. This gives the protein CSVDGLVDSYNEQFF.

The sample holds one count of this clonotype. The J gene is TRBJ2-3, the V gene TRBV4-3; D is ambiguous. V was pared by 0 bases and J by 2 bases, with 9 bases between. The CDR3 is 15 amino acids. Per germline, CDR1 LGHNA and CDR2 YSLEER. This CDR3 reads CASSQEHGDTDTQYF. CDR3 in DNA: TGCGCCAGCAGCCAAGAACATGGGGACACAGATACGCAGTATTTT.

This clonotype was recorded once. The chain is built from TRBV15 and TRBJ2-3, with 11 bases matching TRBD2. Germline-derived CDR1 and CDR2 are LNHNV and YYDKDF (reference sequence). This CDR3 region has 16 residues. J lost 4 bases, V lost 0 bases, and 3 bases had no gene match. CDR3 residues: CATSRDNSGGADTQYF. For the CDR3, the DNA is TGTGCCACCAGCAGAGACAATAGCGGGGGGGCAGATACGCAGTATTTT. Supplemented by reference TRBV15 and TRBJ2-3, the full variable domain reads DAMVIQNPRYQVTQFGKPVTLSCSQTLNHNVMYWYQQKSSQAPKLLFHYYDKDFNNEADTPDNFQSRRPNTSFCFLDIRSPGLGDTAMYLCATSRDNSGGADTQYFGPGTRLTVL.

The chain links TRBV4-3 to TRBJ1-2; D call uncertain. CDR3 size: 15 residues. Germline V lookup: CDR1 LGHNA, CDR2 YSLEER. Trimming removed 2 bases from V and 5 bases from J, with 15 bases in between. The CDR3 is CASSQTSRSAYGYTF. The CDR3 bases are TGCGCCAGCAGCCAAACTTCGAGGTCGGCATATGGCTACACCTTC.

This clonotype was found once. The V gene is TRBV20-1, the J gene TRBJ2-1; the D gene is possibly TRBD2 (6 bases). CDR3 length equals 14 residues. Germline lookup yields CDR1 DFQATT and CDR2 SNEGSKA (reference sequence). Deletions cut 5 bases from V and 3 bases from J, with 14 bases between. CDR3 amino acids: CSASAGTGYNEQFF. DNA for the CDR3: TGCAGTGCTTCCGCCGGGACTGGCTACAATGAGCAGTTCTTC.

CDR3 nucleotides: TGTGCCAGCAGCTCCTGGGACAGGAGATACAATGAGCAGTTCTTC. Translated: CASSSWDRRYNEQFF. The chain has TRBV7-9 and TRBJ2-1; 8 nucleotides agree with TRBD1. CDR3 length equals 15 residues. With 4 bases clipped from V and 4 bases from J, the junction kept 6 bases outside the gene matches. Germline V CDR1 and CDR2: SEHNR, FQNEAQ (reference sequence).

This clonotype was counted a few times. V usage is TRBV6-2 or TRBV6-3 and J usage is TRBJ2-7, with D maybe TRBD2 (5 bases). The V gene lost 6 bases and the J gene lost 7 bases, with 19 bases spanning the gap. Germline V gives CDR1 MNHEY, CDR2 SVGEGT. CDR3 size: 14 residues. The CDR3 loop is CASRALDFLGEQYF. The CDR3 nucleotides read TGTGCCAGCAGAGCACTAGATTTCCTTGGGGAGCAGTACTTC.